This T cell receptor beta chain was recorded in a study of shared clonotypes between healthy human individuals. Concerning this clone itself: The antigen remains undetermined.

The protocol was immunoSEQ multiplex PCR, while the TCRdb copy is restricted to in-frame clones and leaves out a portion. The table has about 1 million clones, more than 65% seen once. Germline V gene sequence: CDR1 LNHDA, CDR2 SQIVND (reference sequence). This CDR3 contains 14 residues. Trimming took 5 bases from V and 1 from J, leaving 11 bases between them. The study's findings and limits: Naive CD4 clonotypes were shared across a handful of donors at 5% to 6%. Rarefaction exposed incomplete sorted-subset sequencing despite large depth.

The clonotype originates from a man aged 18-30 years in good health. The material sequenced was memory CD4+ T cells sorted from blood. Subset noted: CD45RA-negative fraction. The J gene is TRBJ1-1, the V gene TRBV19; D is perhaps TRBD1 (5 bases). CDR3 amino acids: CASSWQGQNTEAFF. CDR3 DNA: TGTGCCAGTAGTTGGCAGGGCCAGAACACTGAAGCTTTCTTT.